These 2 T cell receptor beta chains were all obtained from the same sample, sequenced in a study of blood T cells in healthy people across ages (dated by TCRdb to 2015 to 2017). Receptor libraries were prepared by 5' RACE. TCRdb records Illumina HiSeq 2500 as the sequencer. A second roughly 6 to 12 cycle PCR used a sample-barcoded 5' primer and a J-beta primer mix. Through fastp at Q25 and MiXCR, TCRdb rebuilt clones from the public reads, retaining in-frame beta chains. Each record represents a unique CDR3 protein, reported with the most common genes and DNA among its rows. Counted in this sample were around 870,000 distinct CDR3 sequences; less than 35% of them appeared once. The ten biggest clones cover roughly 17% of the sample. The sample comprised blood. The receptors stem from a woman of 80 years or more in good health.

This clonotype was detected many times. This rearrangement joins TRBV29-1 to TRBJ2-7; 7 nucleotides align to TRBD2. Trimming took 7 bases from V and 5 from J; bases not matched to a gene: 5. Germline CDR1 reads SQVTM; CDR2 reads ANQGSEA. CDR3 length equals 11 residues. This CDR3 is CSGDYGNEQYF. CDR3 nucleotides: TGCAGCGGGGACTATGGGAACGAGCAGTACTTC.

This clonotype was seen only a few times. The DNA for the CDR3 is TGTGCCAGCAGCTTGGACAGGTTCCGCTACGAGCAGTACTTC. Translating gives CASSLDRFRYEQYF. This sequence joins TRBV11-2 and TRBJ2-7; TRBD1 aligns across 7 bases. Germline CDR1 SGHAT, CDR2 FQNNGV. V was pared by 3 bases and J by 3 bases, with 5 bases of the junction left unmatched. The CDR3 runs 14 residues.